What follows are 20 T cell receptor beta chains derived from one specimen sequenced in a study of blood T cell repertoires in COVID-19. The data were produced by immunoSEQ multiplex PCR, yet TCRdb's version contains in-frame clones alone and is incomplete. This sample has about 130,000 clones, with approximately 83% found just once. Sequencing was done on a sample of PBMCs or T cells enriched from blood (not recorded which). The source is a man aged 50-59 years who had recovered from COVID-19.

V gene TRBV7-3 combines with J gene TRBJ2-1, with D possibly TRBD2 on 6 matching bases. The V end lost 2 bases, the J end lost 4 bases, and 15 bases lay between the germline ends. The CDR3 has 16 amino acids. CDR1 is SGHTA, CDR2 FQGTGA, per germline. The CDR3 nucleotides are TGTGCCAGCAGCTTAGAGGGGACTGGAAGTTACAATGAGCAGTTCTTC. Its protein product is CASSLEGTGSYNEQFF.

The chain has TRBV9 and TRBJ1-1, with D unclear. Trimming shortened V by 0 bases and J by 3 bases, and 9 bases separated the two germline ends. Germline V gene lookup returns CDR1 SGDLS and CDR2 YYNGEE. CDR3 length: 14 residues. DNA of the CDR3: TGTGCCAGCAGCGTAGGGTCGTCAGACACTGAAGCTTTCTTT. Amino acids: CASSVGSSDTEAFF.

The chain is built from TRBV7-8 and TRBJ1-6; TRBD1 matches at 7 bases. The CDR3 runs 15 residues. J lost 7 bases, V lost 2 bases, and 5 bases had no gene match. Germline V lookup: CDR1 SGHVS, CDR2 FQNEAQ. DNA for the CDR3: TGTGCCAGCAGCTTATTTGAGGGGGCCAATTCACCCCTCCACTTT. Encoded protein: CASSLFEGANSPLHF.

This CDR3 reads CASREDWSGETQYF. The DNA for the CDR3 is TGTGCCAGCAGGGAGGACTGGTCCGGGGAGACCCAGTACTTC. The genes are TRBV7-4 and TRBJ2-5, with D tentatively TRBD2 (5 bases). Trimming took off 6 bases at V and 5 bases at J, with 16 bases between the two ends. Per germline, CDR1 SGHVT and CDR2 SQSDAQ. The CDR3 extends over 14 amino acids.

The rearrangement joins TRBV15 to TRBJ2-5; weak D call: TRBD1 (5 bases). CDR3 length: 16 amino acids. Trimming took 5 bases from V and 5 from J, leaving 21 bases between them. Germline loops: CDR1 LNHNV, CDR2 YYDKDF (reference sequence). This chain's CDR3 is CATSGRGWRSTETQYF. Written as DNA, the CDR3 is TGTGCCACCAGCGGAAGGGGTTGGCGGAGTACGGAGACCCAGTACTTC.

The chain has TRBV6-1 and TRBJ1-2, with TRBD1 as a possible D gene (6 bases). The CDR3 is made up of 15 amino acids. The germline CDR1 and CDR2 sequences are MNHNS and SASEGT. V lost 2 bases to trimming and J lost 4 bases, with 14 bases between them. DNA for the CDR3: TGTGCCAGCAGTGAAAGACCAGGGACAACCTATGGCTACACCTTC. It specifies CASSERPGTTYGYTF.

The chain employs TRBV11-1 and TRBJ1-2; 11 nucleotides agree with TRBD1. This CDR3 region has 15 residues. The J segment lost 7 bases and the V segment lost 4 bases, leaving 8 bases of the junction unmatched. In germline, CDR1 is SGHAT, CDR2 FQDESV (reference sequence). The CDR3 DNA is TGTGCCAGCAGCTCCGGACAGGGGGCGCAGGGTGGCTACACCTTC. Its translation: CASSSGQGAQGGYTF.

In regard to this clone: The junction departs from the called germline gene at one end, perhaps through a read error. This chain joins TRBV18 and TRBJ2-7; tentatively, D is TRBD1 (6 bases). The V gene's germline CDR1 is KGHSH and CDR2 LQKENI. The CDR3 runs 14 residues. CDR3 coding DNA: TGTGCCAGCTCACCGACAGGTATGTCCTCCGAGCAGTACTTC. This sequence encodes CASSPTGMSSEQYF.

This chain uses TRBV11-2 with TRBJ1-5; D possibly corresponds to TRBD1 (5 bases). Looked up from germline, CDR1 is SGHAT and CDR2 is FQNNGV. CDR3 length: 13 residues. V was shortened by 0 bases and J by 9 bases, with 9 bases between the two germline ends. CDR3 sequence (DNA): TGTGCCAGCAGCTTAGATGGGGGGTTGCCCCAGCATTTT. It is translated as CASSLDGGLPQHF.

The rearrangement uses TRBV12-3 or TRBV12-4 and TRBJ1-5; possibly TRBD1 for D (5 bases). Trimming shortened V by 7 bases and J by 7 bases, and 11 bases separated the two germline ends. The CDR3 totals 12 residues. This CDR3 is CASKWGEQPQHF. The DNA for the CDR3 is TGTGCCAGCAAATGGGGGGAACAGCCCCAGCATTTT.

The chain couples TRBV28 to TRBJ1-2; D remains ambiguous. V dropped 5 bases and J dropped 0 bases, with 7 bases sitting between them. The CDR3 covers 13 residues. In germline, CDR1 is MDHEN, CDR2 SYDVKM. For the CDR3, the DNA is TGTGCCAGCAGTATAACAGCTAACTATGGCTACACCTTC. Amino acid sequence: CASSITANYGYTF.

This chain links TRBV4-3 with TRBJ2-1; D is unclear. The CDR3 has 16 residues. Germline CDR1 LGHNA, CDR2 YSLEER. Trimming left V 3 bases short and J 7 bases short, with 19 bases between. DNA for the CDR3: TGCGCCAGCAGCCATGAGTCCTTGACACCTTTGAATGAGCAGTTCTTC. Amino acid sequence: CASSHESLTPLNEQFF.

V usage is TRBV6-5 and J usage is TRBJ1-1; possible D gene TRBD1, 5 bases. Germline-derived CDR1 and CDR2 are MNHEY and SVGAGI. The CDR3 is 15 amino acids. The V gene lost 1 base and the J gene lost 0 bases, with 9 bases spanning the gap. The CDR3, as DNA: TGTGCCAGCAGTTACTTTACAGGTTTGAACACTGAAGCTTTCTTT. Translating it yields CASSYFTGLNTEAFF.

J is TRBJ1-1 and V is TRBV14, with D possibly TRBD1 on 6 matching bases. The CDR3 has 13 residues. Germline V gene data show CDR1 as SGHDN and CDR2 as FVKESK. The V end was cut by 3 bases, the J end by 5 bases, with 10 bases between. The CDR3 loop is CASSQTRGTEAFF. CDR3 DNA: TGTGCCAGCAGCCAGACCAGGGGAACTGAAGCTTTCTTT. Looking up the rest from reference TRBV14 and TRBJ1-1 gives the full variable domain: EAGVTQFPSHSVIEKGQTVTLRCDPISGHDNLYWYRRVMGKEIKFLLHFVKESKQDESGMPNNRFLAERTGGTYSTLKVQPAELEDSGVYFCASSQTRGTEAFFGQGTRLTVV.

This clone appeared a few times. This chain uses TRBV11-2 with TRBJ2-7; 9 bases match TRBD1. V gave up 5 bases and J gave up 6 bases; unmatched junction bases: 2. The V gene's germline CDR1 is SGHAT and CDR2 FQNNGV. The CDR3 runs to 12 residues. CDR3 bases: TGTGCCAGCAGCGGGACAGGGTTCGAGCAGTACTTC. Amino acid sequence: CASSGTGFEQYF.

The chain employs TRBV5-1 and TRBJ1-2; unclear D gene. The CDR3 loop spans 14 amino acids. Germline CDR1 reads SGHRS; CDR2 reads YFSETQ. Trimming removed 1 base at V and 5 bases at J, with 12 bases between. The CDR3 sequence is CASSLLQSLYGYTF. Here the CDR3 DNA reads TGCGCCAGCAGCTTGTTACAGAGCTTATATGGCTACACCTTC.

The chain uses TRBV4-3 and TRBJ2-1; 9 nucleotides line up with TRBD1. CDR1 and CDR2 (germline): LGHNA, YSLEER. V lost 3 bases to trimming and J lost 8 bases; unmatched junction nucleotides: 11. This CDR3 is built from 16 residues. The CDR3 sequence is CASSHKTGTGSDEQFF. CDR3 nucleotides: TGCGCCAGCAGCCATAAGACCGGGACAGGGTCCGATGAGCAGTTCTTC.

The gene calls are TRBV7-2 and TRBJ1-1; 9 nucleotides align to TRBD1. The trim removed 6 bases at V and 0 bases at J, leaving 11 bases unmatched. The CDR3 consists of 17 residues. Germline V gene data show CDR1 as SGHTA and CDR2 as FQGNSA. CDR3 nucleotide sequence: TGTGCCAGCAGACTCTTCCCCACAGGGGGCTTGAACACTGAAGCTTTCTTT. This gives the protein CASRLFPTGGLNTEAFF.

The chain's CDR3 is CASSLGGLFQETQYF. CDR3 DNA: TGTGCCAGCAGCTTAGGGGGACTATTCCAAGAGACCCAGTACTTC. This chain links TRBV7-9 with TRBJ2-5, with 7 bases matching TRBD2. Unmatched junction bases numbered 3, after V lost 1 base and J lost 1 base. The CDR3 has 15 residues. CDR1 and CDR2 (germline): SEHNR, FQNEAQ (reference sequence).

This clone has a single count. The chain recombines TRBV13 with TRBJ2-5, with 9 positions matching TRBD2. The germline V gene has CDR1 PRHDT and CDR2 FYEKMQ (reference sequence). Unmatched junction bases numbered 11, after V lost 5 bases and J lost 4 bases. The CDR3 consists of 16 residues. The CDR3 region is CASSLRTSAPPETQYF. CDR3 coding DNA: TGTGCCAGCAGCCTACGGACTAGCGCTCCCCCAGAGACCCAGTACTTC.